This T cell receptor beta chain was sequenced in a study of cytomegalovirus exposure and HLA in healthy donors. General observations from the study: Earlier findings revealed that most TCR beta V segments proved productive either about 87% or about 30% of the time.

About this clone: Its target is unknown.

Healthy bone marrow donors formed the donor group. Germline V gives CDR1 LNHDA, CDR2 SQIVND (reference sequence). The CDR3 is 15 amino acids. V lost 10 bases to trimming and J lost 8 bases, with 24 bases between them. PCR involved 60 Vbeta and 13 Jbeta primers. Produced via immunoSEQ multiplex PCR; TCRdb's table is partial and in-frame only. Among 90,000 to 140,000 clones listed, about 69% were seen once. Material: PBMCs. The V gene is TRBV19, the J gene TRBJ1-5; TRBD1 is a possible D gene (6 bases). The clonotype comes from a man aged 40-50 years in good health and CMV-seronegative. CDR3 amino acids: CATTRGGGPYEPQHF. The CDR3 region has the DNA TGTGCCACTACCCGAGGGGGGGGGCCGTACGAGCCCCAGCATTTT. The entire variable domain, with the rest obtained from reference TRBV19 and TRBJ1-5, is as follows: DGGITQSPKYLFRKEGQNVTLSCEQNLNHDAMYWYRQDPGQGLRLIYYSQIVNDFQKGDIAEGYSVSREKKESFPLTVTSAQKNPTAFYLCATTRGGGPYEPQHFGDGTRLSIL.